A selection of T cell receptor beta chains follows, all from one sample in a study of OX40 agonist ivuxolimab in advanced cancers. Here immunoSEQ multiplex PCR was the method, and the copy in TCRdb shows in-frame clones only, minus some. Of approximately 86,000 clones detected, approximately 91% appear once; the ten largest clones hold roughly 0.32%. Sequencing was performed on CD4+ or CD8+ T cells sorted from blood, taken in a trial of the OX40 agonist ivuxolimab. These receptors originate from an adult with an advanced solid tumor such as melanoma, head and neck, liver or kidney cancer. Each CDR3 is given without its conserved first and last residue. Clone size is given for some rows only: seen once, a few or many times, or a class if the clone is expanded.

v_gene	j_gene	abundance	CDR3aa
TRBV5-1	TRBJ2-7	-	ASSFGSKPYEQY
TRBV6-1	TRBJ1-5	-	ASSERGDRQPQH
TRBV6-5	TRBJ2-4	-	ASSSPTSEKNIQY
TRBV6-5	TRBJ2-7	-	ASSLDWGIYEQY
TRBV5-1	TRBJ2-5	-	ASSLQGPREQETQY
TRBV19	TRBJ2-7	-	ASSGRTGAGGRGNEQY
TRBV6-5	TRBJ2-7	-	ASSYSRTGYEQY
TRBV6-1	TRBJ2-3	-	ASSAGTSTDTQY
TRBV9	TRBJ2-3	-	ASSVDLGADTQY
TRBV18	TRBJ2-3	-	ASSPQGTRTDTQY
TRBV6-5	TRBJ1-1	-	ASSYRGDGTEAF
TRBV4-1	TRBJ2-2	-	ASSQALRLSGELF
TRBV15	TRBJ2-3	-	ATSRNPLRTRSTDTQY
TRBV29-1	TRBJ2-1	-	SVDAGAPYNEQF
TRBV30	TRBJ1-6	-	AWGDRPNSPLH
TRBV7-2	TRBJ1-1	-	ASSLSEGNTEAF
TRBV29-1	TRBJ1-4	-	SVVVQGRKLF
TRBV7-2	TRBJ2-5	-	ASSLWAETQY
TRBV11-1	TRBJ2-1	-	ASSPPRLAGGNEQF
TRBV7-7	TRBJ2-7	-	ASSSPSGRVGSYEQY
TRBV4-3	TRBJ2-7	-	ASSQDPGLYEQY
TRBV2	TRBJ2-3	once	ASSEHWNNPDTQY
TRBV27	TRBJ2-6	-	ASSPSMTQNSGANVLT
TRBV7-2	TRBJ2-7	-	ASSFGLSYEQY
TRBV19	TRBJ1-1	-	ASKRRQYDTEAF
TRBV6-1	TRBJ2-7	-	ASGRDNSYEQY
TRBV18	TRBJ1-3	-	ASSPTGAGNTIY
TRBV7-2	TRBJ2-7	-	ASSTQTGGDEQY
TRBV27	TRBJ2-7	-	ASSSAAALATSYEQY
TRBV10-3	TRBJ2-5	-	AISEPGGVQETQY
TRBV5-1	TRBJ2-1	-	ASSFTPGQGYNEQF
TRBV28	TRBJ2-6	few	ASSGTAHEANVLT
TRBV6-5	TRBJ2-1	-	ASMRGGSYNEQF
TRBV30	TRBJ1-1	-	AWSSQLNTEAF
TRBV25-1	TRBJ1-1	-	ASSEMSGTEAF
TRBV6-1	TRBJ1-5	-	ASSERQGAGLYDNQPQH
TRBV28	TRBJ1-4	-	ASSLGGTNEKLF
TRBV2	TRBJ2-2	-	ASSEDKSGELF
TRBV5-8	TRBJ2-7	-	ASSPRQIAAYEQY
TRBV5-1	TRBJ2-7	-	ASSATGTSSYEQY